Listed here are 15 T cell receptor beta chains from one sample, sequenced in a study of cytomegalovirus exposure and HLA in healthy donors. The primer mix had 60 Vbeta and 13 Jbeta primers. This table comes from immunoSEQ multiplex PCR, and its TCRdb copy is limited to in-frame clones, with some not included. The sample holds over 85,000 clones; roughly 80% are singletons and the top ten take 2%. The sequencing input was PBMCs. These receptors all come from a man in his forties in good health and CMV-seronegative.

Remarks on this clone: Other DNA sequences in the same sample also yield this CDR3. The CDR3 here is CASSLGQANTEAFF. As DNA, the CDR3 is TGTGCCAGCAGCCTTGGACAGGCTAACACTGAAGCTTTCTTT. The chain employs TRBV7-9 and TRBJ1-1; TRBD1 matches at 7 bases. After removal of 5 bases from V and 2 bases from J, the junction contained 5 bases not matched to a gene. The CDR3 has 14 residues. Looked up from germline, CDR1 is SEHNR and CDR2 is FQNEAQ (reference sequence).

This CDR3 reads CASSFLRGTGNTEAFF. The CDR3 bases are TGTGCCAGCAGTTTCCTTAGGGGGACAGGCAACACTGAAGCTTTCTTT. The chain uses TRBV28 and TRBJ1-1; 8 bases are a match to TRBD1. V lost 3 bases, J lost 2 bases, and 8 bases stayed unmatched. Per germline, CDR1 MDHEN and CDR2 SYDVKM. The CDR3 length is 16 residues.

V and J are TRBV7-2 and TRBJ1-1, with a possible D match to TRBD1 (6 bases). The germline V and J ends were trimmed by 8 bases and 2 bases, with 18 bases remaining between them. The CDR3 contains 15 residues. Germline-derived CDR1 and CDR2 are SGHTA and FQGNSA. The CDR3 region is CASRRVRGGNTEAFF. CDR3 bases: TGTGCCAGCCGACGAGTGAGGGGGGGAAACACTGAAGCTTTCTTT.

The chain couples TRBV5-6 to TRBJ2-7, with 10 bases fitting TRBD2. V shed 4 bases and J 1 base; nucleotides not matched to a gene: 14. The CDR3 consists of 18 residues. From germline, CDR1 is SGHDT and CDR2 YYEEEE. The CDR3 nucleotides are TGTGCCAGCAGCAGCGTCAAGACTCTAGCGGGAGTATCCTACGAGCAGTACTTC. This translates into CASSSVKTLAGVSYEQYF.

There are a few counts of this clone. The CDR3: CASSYTENQPQHF. The CDR3 DNA is TGTGCCAGCAGTTATACAGAAAATCAGCCCCAGCATTTT. The J gene is TRBJ1-5, the V gene TRBV6-5; D gene uncertain. Trimming took 3 bases from V and 4 from J, leaving 7 bases between them. Germline V lookup: CDR1 MNHEY, CDR2 SVGAGI. There are 13 residues in the CDR3.

For this clone: One end of the junction does not line up with germline, which may come from a read error. Additional DNA sequences in this sample encode the identical CDR3. This rearrangement joins TRBV28 to TRBJ1-1, with TRBD1 matching over 10 bases. CDR1 and CDR2 from the germline V gene are MDHEN and SYDVKM. The CDR3 loop spans 16 amino acids. The DNA of the CDR3 is TGCGCCAGCAGTTTACAAGGAGCCGGACAGGGGGGTAACGCTTTCTTT. Its protein product is CASSLQGAGQGGNAFF. The whole variable domain, filled in from reference TRBV28 and TRBJ1-1, reads DVKVTQSSRYLVKRTGEKVFLECVQDMDHENMFWYRQDPGLGLRLIYFSYDVKMKEKGDIPEGYSVSREKKERFSLILESASTNQTSMYLCASSLQGAGQGGNAFFGQGTRLTVV.

The V and J genes are TRBV19 and TRBJ1-2; TRBD1 is a possible D gene (5 bases). The V and J ends lost 6 bases and 8 bases respectively, with 19 bases between them. Germline CDR1 and CDR2: LNHDA and SQIVND (reference sequence). The CDR3 contains 14 residues. The CDR3 region is CASRAGTGERGYTF. In DNA form, the CDR3 reads TGTGCCAGTAGGGCAGGGACGGGGGAACGAGGCTACACCTTC.

The rearrangement links TRBV5-1 to TRBJ2-3; D possibly corresponds to TRBD2 (6 bases). Germline assignment: CDR1 SGHRS and CDR2 YFSETQ. V lost 2 bases and J 2 bases, leaving 9 bases between the germline ends. The CDR3 is 14 amino acids. CDR3 protein: CASSFGTPTDTQYF. CDR3 sequence (DNA): TGCGCCAGCAGCTTCGGGACTCCCACAGATACGCAGTATTTT.

The CDR3 spells CASNERETYNSPLHF. In DNA form, the CDR3 reads TGTGCCAGCAACGAAAGGGAGACTTATAATTCACCCCTCCACTTT. This chain uses TRBV5-4 with TRBJ1-6; D unclear. The V gene lost 6 bases and the J gene lost 4 bases, with 14 bases spanning the gap. CDR3 length equals 15 residues. Per the germline V gene, CDR1 is SGHNT and CDR2 is YYREEE (reference sequence).

V and J are TRBV29-1 and TRBJ2-7; 8 nucleotides match TRBD1. The CDR3 contains 13 residues. The junction had 7 bases not matched to a gene; V was cut back by 6 bases and J by 3 bases. Germline V gives CDR1 SQVTM, CDR2 ANQGSEA. CDR3 bases: TGCAGCGTGGGGGGACAGGAGGGCTACGAGCAGTACTTC. Its translation: CSVGGQEGYEQYF.

The chain uses TRBV13 and TRBJ2-7, with 7 bases lining up with TRBD1. Germline lookup yields CDR1 PRHDT and CDR2 FYEKMQ (reference sequence). J lost 0 bases, V lost 6 bases, and 5 bases had no gene match. The CDR3 runs to 14 residues. CDR3 DNA sequence: TGTGCCAGCAGAGCGTCAGGGGGCTCCTACGAGCAGTACTTC. Translation gives CASRASGGSYEQYF.

V is TRBV7-8 and J is TRBJ1-5; 8 bases map to TRBD1. CDR3 length: 16 residues. In germline, CDR1 is SGHVS, CDR2 FQNEAQ. Trimming removed 5 bases from V and 0 bases from J; junction bases left unmatched: 6. CDR3 residues: CASSPGTGYSNQPQHF. CDR3 DNA: TGTGCCAGCAGCCCCGGGACAGGTTATAGCAATCAGCCCCAGCATTTT. The full variable domain, rest sourced from reference TRBV7-8 and TRBJ1-5, is GAGVSQSPRYKVAKRGQDVALRCDPISGHVSLFWYQQALGQGPEFLTYFQNEAQLDKSGLPSDRFFAERPEGSVSTLKIQRTQQEDSAVYLCASSPGTGYSNQPQHFGDGTRLSIL.

V and J are TRBV28 and TRBJ1-5; 7 nucleotides agree with TRBD1. Germline-derived CDR1 and CDR2 are MDHEN and SYDVKM. This CDR3 contains 15 residues. The V segment lost 3 bases and the J segment 6 bases; nucleotides outside the gene matches: 8. The CDR3, as DNA: TGTGCCAGCAGTTTCACACGACAGGGACGTCAGCCCCAGCATTTT. Translating it yields CASSFTRQGRQPQHF.

This chain links TRBV9 with TRBJ1-1, with 10 bases that match TRBD1. Losses at the gene ends were 4 bases for V and 4 bases for J; bases not matched to a gene: 4. Germline V gives CDR1 SGDLS, CDR2 YYNGEE. This CDR3 is built from 14 residues. The CDR3 DNA is TGTGCCAGCAGCAATCGACAGGGGGCCACTGAAGCTTTCTTT. It translates to CASSNRQGATEAFF.

Regarding this clone: A read error may produce the germline difference seen at one junction end. This chain joins TRBV7-9 and TRBJ1-2; D remains unclear. CDR1 is SEHNR, CDR2 FQNEAQ, per germline (reference sequence). The CDR3 runs 16 residues. CDR3 coding DNA: TGTTCCAGCAGCTTAGGAATCGGAGTTTTGGAGGTGGGCTACACCTTC. It translates to CSSSLGIGVLEVGYTF.